This entry lists 28 T cell receptor beta chains sequenced from one sample in a study of regulatory T cells in long-lasting Graves disease. Noted time point: newly diagnosed GD, antithyroid drugs for less than 3 months. PBMC RNA served as the TCR library source. TCR beta libraries were built with iRepertoire HTBI primers and Arm-PCR of CDR3 regions. In TCRdb, the multiplex PCR reads were re-called with MiXCR into one record per CDR3 protein. The repertoire has 550,000 to 600,000 distinct CDR3 sequences, approximately 16% of them found once; the top ten carry around 12%. These data also formed part of another study, on T cells in Graves' hyperthyroidism and ophthalmopathy.

The sample here was peripheral blood mononuclear cells (PBMCs), taken at new diagnosis, from a patient treated with antithyroid drugs. The receptors here all came from a man between 18 and 35 years old with Graves disease.

The genes are TRBV6-1 and TRBJ2-3; 14 positions match TRBD2. This CDR3 comprises 16 residues. The ends lost 8 bases at V and 3 bases at J; junction bases unmatched: 7. From germline, CDR1 is MNHNS and CDR2 SASEGT. DNA of the CDR3: TGTGCCAGCCCCGAAAGGACTAGCGGGAGGACAGATACGCAGTATTTT. This encodes CASPERTSGRTDTQYF.

The chain links TRBV28 to TRBJ1-4, with unresolved D. The ends were cut back, 5 bases at V and 8 bases at J, with 27 bases in the middle. Germline V gene sequence: CDR1 MDHEN, CDR2 SYDVKM. The CDR3 is made up of 18 amino acids. The CDR3 DNA sequence: TGTGCCAGCAGTATTATATCAGCCACGGGGAGGGTTAGGGAAAAACTGTTTTTT. This encodes CASSIISATGRVREKLFF.

The CDR3 coding sequence is TGTGCCAGCAGCCGCCCGGGGGGCTCACCCCTCCACTTT. As protein: CASSRPGGSPLHF. The chain carries TRBV27 and TRBJ1-6, with D possibly TRBD1 on 6 matching bases. Germline V gene sequence: CDR1 MNHEY, CDR2 SMNVEV (reference sequence). Between the trimmed V and J ends, which lost 6 bases and 10 bases, there was a span of 13 bases. The CDR3 length is 13 residues.

In DNA form, the CDR3 reads TGTGCCAGCAGGGCAAACAGGGAAGGCGGCTACACCTTC. It yields the protein CASRANREGGYTF. The rearrangement uses TRBV27 and TRBJ1-2; the D gene is possibly TRBD1 (6 bases). The V gene lost 6 bases and the J gene lost 8 bases, with 16 bases spanning the gap. The CDR3 is 13 residues long. Germline lookup yields CDR1 MNHEY and CDR2 SMNVEV (reference sequence).

The gene calls are TRBV9 and TRBJ1-5, with TRBD1 identical over 8 bases. The V segment lost 3 bases and the J segment 9 bases; nucleotides outside the gene matches: 5. Germline assignment: CDR1 SGDLS and CDR2 YYNGEE. The CDR3 contains 13 residues. The CDR3 sequence: CASSATGVGPQHF. CDR3 nucleotides: TGTGCCAGCAGCGCGACAGGGGTGGGGCCCCAGCATTTT.

For this clonotype: The junction differs from germline at one of its ends, possibly a read error. The chain recombines TRBV7-9 with TRBJ2-2; 7 nucleotides agree with TRBD2. This CDR3 contains 16 residues. Germline V gene lookup returns CDR1 SEHNR and CDR2 FQNEAQ (reference sequence). The CDR3 here is CANSLLAEVNTGELFF. The CDR3 DNA is TGTGCCAACAGCCTCCTAGCGGAGGTGAACACCGGGGAGCTGTTTTTT. The full variable domain, with the rest looked up from reference TRBV7-9 and TRBJ2-2, is DTGVSQNPRHKITKRGQNVTFRCDPISEHNRLYWYRQTLGQGPEFLTYFQNEAQLEKSRLLSDRFSAERPKGSFSTLEIQRTEQGDSAMYLCANSLLAEVNTGELFFGEGSRLTVL.

This clonotype was observed a handful of times. It may be a read error: a sequence one base away is much more abundant. V is TRBV11-1 and J is TRBJ2-1, with D hard to call. CDR1 is SGHAT and CDR2 is FQDESV in the germline V gene (reference sequence). The CDR3 covers 13 residues. The CDR3 protein is CASSLKEGNEQLF. The CDR3 bases are TGTGCCAGCAGCTTAAAGGAAGGTAATGAGCAGCTCTTC. The full variable domain, completed using reference TRBV11-1 and TRBJ2-1, is EAEVAQSPRYKITEKSQAVAFWCDPISGHATLYWYRQILGQGPELLVQFQDESVVDDSQLPKDRFSAERLKGVDSTLKIQPAELGDSAMYLCASSLKEGNEQLFGPGTRLTVL.

The table lists this clonotype with a few counts. V and J are TRBV9 and TRBJ2-1, with D maybe TRBD1 (6 bases). CDR3 length: 16 amino acids. Trimming removed 3 bases at V and 0 bases at J, with 13 bases between. The germline V gene encodes CDR1 SGDLS and CDR2 YYNGEE. CDR3 amino acids: CASSGGTLSSYNEQFF. CDR3 nucleotide sequence: TGTGCCAGCAGCGGGGGGACACTGAGCTCCTACAATGAGCAGTTCTTC.

This clonotype turned up a few times. J is TRBJ1-2 and V is TRBV28; D is undetermined. The V and J ends lost 3 bases and 5 bases respectively, with 7 bases between them. Per germline, CDR1 MDHEN and CDR2 SYDVKM. This CDR3 spans 12 amino acids. CDR3 bases: TGTGCCAGCAGTTTCTCCACTTATGGCTACACCTTC. Its protein product is CASSFSTYGYTF.

The chain links TRBV2 to TRBJ2-4; D uncertain. The CDR3 spans 15 residues. Per germline, CDR1 SNHLY and CDR2 FYNNEI. V lost 1 base to trimming and J lost 8 bases, with 15 bases between them. CDR3 loop: CASSEEEHPKDIQYF. CDR3 DNA sequence: TGTGCCAGCAGTGAAGAGGAGCACCCCAAGGACATTCAGTACTTC.

This clonotype was found many times. The V call is TRBV28, the J call TRBJ2-2; TRBD1 matches at 10 bases. Trimming at V came to 3 bases and at J to 5 bases, leaving 3 bases not matched to a gene. The CDR3 has 15 residues. Germline V gives CDR1 MDHEN, CDR2 SYDVKM. DNA for the CDR3: TGTGCCAGCAGTTTCGGACAGGGGGGAACCGGGGAGCTGTTTTTT. This sequence encodes CASSFGQGGTGELFF.

This clonotype came up many times. This sequence joins TRBV6-1 and TRBJ2-2, with a weak D call TRBD1 (6 bases). This CDR3 contains 16 residues. Trimming took 3 bases from V and 1 from J, leaving 12 bases between them. The germline V gene encodes CDR1 MNHNS and CDR2 SASEGT. Written as DNA, the CDR3 is TGTGCCAGCAGTGACCCCGACAGGAGGAACACCGGGGAGCTGTTTTTT. Amino acid sequence: CASSDPDRRNTGELFF.

There are many counts of this clonotype. The V call is TRBV6-1, the J call TRBJ1-2, with D perhaps TRBD1 (5 bases). V was clipped by 8 bases and J by 8 bases, with 15 bases between them. In germline, CDR1 is MNHNS, CDR2 SASEGT. This CDR3 is 12 amino acids long. CDR3 in amino acids: CASFAPGAGYTF. DNA for the CDR3: TGTGCCAGCTTCGCCCCCGGGGCGGGCTACACCTTC.

This clonotype was recorded at least ten times. This rearrangement joins TRBV27 to TRBJ1-6, with D possibly TRBD1 on 5 matching bases. The V and J ends lost 7 bases and 10 bases respectively, with 17 bases between them. The germline V gene has CDR1 MNHEY and CDR2 SMNVEV (reference sequence). This CDR3 has 14 amino acids. CDR3 protein: CASTFVGSGSPLHF. The CDR3 coding sequence is TGTGCCAGCACATTCGTGGGATCAGGGTCACCCCTCCACTTT.

This clonotype was detected ten times or more. This chain joins TRBV2 and TRBJ2-2; 10 bases align to TRBD1. V lost 6 bases to trimming and J lost 5 bases; unmatched junction nucleotides: 3. This CDR3 spans 14 amino acids. Germline values: CDR1 SNHLY, CDR2 FYNNEI. The CDR3 bases are TGTGCCAGCAGCGACAGGGGGCGGACCGGGGAGCTGTTTTTT. Amino acid sequence: CASSDRGRTGELFF. Combining the CDR3 with reference TRBV2 and TRBJ2-2 gives the whole variable domain EPEVTQTPSHQVTQMGQEVILRCVPISNHLYFYWYRQILGQKVEFLVSFYNNEISEKSEIFDDQFSVERPDGSNFTLKIRSTKLEDSAMYFCASSDRGRTGELFFGEGSRLTVL.

The rearrangement links TRBV30 to TRBJ2-5; weak D call: TRBD2 (7 bases). CDR1 GTSNPN and CDR2 SVGIG come from the germline V gene (reference sequence). Trimming shortened V by 2 bases and J by 5 bases, and 21 bases separated the two germline ends. This CDR3 region has 16 residues. The CDR3 region has the DNA TGTGCCTGGAGTCCCCCCTGGGGGGGCGCGAAGGAGACCCAGTACTTC. Its protein is CAWSPPWGGAKETQYF.

The chain combines TRBV4-1 with TRBJ2-5; 8 bases fit TRBD1. This CDR3 is 16 amino acids long. J gave up 4 bases and V 4 bases, and 11 bases lay outside the gene matches. CDR1 and CDR2 (germline): MGHRA, YSYEKL. The CDR3 protein is CASSLTGVKGGETQYF. In DNA, the CDR3 is TGCGCCAGCAGCCTGACAGGGGTAAAAGGAGGAGAGACCCAGTACTTC.

This clonotype has at least ten counts. The chain employs TRBV20-1 and TRBJ2-5; the match to TRBD2 covers 10 bases. The CDR3 runs to 16 residues. Germline CDR1 reads DFQATT; CDR2 reads SNEGSKA (reference sequence). Trimming cost V 0 bases and J 6 bases; bases outside gene matches: 10. The CDR3 DNA reads TGCAGTGCTAGAGATCTGCCCAGCGGGAGGGCAAAGACCCAGTACTTC. Amino acids: CSARDLPSGRAKTQYF.

This clonotype was observed at least ten times. The CDR3 here is CSAERDRGSGEAFF. The CDR3 bases are TGCAGTGCGGAACGGGACAGGGGAAGTGGTGAAGCTTTCTTT. This rearrangement joins TRBV20-1 to TRBJ1-1, with 10 positions matching TRBD1. The germline V gene has CDR1 DFQATT and CDR2 SNEGSKA (reference sequence). The CDR3 loop spans 14 amino acids. The J segment lost 7 bases and the V segment lost 6 bases, leaving 11 bases of the junction unmatched.

This clonotype came up once. This chain joins TRBV7-9 and TRBJ2-5, with 10 bases identical to TRBD1. V gave up 3 bases and J gave up 1 base; unmatched junction bases: 5. Germline CDR1 is SEHNR and CDR2 is FQNEAQ (reference sequence). The CDR3 loop spans 16 amino acids. The CDR3 reads CASSFGDRGPQETQYF. CDR3 DNA: TGTGCCAGCAGCTTTGGGGACAGGGGTCCCCAAGAGACCCAGTACTTC.

Points on this clonotype: A much bigger clone sits one base away, suggesting this may be a read error. This sequence joins TRBV7-8 and TRBJ2-2; 9 nucleotides align to TRBD2. Looked up from germline, CDR1 is SGHVS and CDR2 is FQNEAQ. The ends lost 5 bases at V and 7 bases at J; junction bases unmatched: 11. The length of the CDR3 is 16 residues. The CDR3: CASSPASSGTGGELFF. The CDR3 region has the DNA TGTGCCAGCAGCCCTGCCTCTAGCGGGACTGGCGGGGAGCTGTTTTTT.

The J gene is TRBJ1-5, the V gene TRBV20-1; D is perhaps TRBD1 (6 bases). This CDR3 region has 14 residues. The germline V gene encodes CDR1 DFQATT and CDR2 SNEGSKA (reference sequence). V lost 1 base, J lost 0 bases, and 7 bases lay in between. CDR3 nucleotides: TGCAGTGCTAGAGTAGGGGGTAGCAATCAGCCCCAGCATTTT. Translating gives CSARVGGSNQPQHF.

This clonotype was counted a few times. The rearrangement links TRBV7-9 to TRBJ1-4, with D possibly matching TRBD1 (6 bases). The CDR3 extends over 16 amino acids. Germline CDR1 SEHNR, CDR2 FQNEAQ (reference sequence). The V end lost 4 bases, the J end lost 5 bases, and 17 bases lay between the germline ends. The CDR3 region is CASSSGFRGENEKLFF. Written as DNA, the CDR3 is TGTGCCAGCAGCTCTGGTTTCAGGGGAGAAAATGAAAAACTGTTTTTT.

This clonotype was observed many times. The V gene is TRBV12-5, the J gene TRBJ1-1; D ambiguous. CDR3 length: 11 residues. Trimming left V 1 base short and J 7 bases short, with 4 bases between. The germline V gene encodes CDR1 LGHNT and CDR2 FRNRAP. The chain's CDR3 is CASGLGSEAFF. The CDR3 DNA reads as TGTGCTAGTGGTTTGGGCAGTGAAGCTTTCTTT.

There are many counts of this clonotype. The chain is built from TRBV3-1 and TRBJ1-1; D is unresolved. Looked up from germline, CDR1 is LGHDT and CDR2 is YNNKEL (reference sequence). The CDR3 consists of 16 residues. The ends were cut back, 0 bases at V and 5 bases at J, with 16 bases in the middle. The CDR3 coding sequence is TGTGCCAGCAGCCAAGATAGGATAAGGCCCGGTACTGAAGCTTTCTTT. As protein: CASSQDRIRPGTEAFF.

This clonotype was seen ten or more times. The chain joins TRBV10-3 to TRBJ2-3; 10 bases are a match to TRBD2. From germline, CDR1 is ENHRY and CDR2 SYGVKD. This CDR3 has 16 amino acids. V lost 4 bases, J lost 0 bases, and 4 bases stayed unmatched. CDR3 sequence reads: CAISAATSGSTDTQYF. CDR3 nucleotide sequence: TGTGCCATCAGTGCCGCGACTAGCGGGAGCACAGATACGCAGTATTTT.

The chain employs TRBV10-2 and TRBJ2-7; 7 bases match TRBD1. This CDR3 comprises 14 residues. CDR1 and CDR2 (germline): WSHSY, SAAADI. Trimming removed 5 bases from V and 3 bases from J; junction bases left unmatched: 7. The CDR3 is CASSRGTEFYEQYF. CDR3 nucleotides: TGCGCCAGCAGTAGGGGGACAGAATTCTACGAGCAGTACTTC.

Note on this clonotype: Its ends do not fully match the called genes, so a read error is possible. The V call is TRBV6-1, the J call TRBJ1-2, with D possibly TRBD1 on 5 matching bases. CDR3 size: 16 residues. The germline gives CDR1 MNHNS, CDR2 SASEGT. The CDR3 DNA follows: TGTGCCAACAGTGAAAGGTCAGGGAACTCTAACTATGGCTACACCTTC. Translating it yields CANSERSGNSNYGYTF.